This entry concerns a single T cell receptor beta chain. Its antigen is unknown. CDR1 is SGHTA and CDR2 is FQGTGA in the germline V gene. Trimming pared 4 bases from V and 5 bases from J, leaving 14 bases between. The CDR3 totals 14 residues. Primers included in the PCR were 60 Vbeta and 13 Jbeta primers. The protocol was immunoSEQ multiplex PCR, while the TCRdb copy is restricted to in-frame clones and leaves out a portion. The sample records about 130,000 clones, around 80% being singletons. This entry belongs to a study of cytomegalovirus exposure and HLA in healthy donors. Overall study results and limits: Researchers reported in a later analysis that a missense DCLRE1C variant was tied to TCR beta V- and J-gene trimming. Most sequenced TCRs were rare (though some public TCRs occurred in many donors). Specificity for CMV antigens was confirmed in vitro for three of the CMV-associated chains. In a later analysis, roughly 17,000 TCR beta sequences were associated with HLA alleles at 0.05 false discovery rate.

This receptor was obtained from a man between 25 and 39 years old in good health and CMV-seropositive. The sample taken for sequencing was PBMCs. The chain is built from TRBV7-3 and TRBJ1-1; D not resolved. Here the CDR3 DNA reads TGTGCCAGCAGCTCCCCGGGGAGGAGGACTGAAGCTTTCTTT. Its protein is CASSSPGRRTEAFF.